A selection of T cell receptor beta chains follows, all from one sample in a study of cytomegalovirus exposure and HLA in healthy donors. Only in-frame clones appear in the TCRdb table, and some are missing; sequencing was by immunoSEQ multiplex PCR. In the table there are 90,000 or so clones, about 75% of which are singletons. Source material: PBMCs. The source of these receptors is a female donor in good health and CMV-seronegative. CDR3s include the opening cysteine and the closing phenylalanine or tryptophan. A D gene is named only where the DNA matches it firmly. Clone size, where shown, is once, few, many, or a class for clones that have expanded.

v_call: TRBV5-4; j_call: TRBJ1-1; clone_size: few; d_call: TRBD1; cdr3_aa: CASSSGSGGGEAFF
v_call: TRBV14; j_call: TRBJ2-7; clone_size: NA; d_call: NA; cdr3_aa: CASSRDRGYEQYF
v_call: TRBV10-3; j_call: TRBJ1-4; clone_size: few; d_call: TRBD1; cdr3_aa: CAISPGQGEKLFF
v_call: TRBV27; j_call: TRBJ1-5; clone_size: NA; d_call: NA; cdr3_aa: CASSSGTALDQPQHF
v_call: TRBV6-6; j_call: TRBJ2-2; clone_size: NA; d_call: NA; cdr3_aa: CASRLENTGELFF
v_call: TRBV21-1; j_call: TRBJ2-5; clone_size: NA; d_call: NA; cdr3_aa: CASSKGTGEPIQETQYF
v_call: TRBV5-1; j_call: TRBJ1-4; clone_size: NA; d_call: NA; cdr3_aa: CASSFGGSGEKLFF
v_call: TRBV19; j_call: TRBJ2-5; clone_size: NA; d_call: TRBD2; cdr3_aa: CASSGRMETQYF
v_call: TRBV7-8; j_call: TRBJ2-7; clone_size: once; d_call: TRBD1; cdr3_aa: CASSPRTGETSEQYF
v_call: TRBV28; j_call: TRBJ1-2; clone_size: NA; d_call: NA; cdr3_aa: CASNLGRDGYTF
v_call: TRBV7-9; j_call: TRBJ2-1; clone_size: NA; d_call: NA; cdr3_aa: CASSLRQVNNEQFF
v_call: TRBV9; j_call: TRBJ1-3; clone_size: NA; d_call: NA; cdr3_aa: CASSLRDSHTGGNTIYF
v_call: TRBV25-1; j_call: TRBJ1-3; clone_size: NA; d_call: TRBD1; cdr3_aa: CASSEQGATGNTIYF
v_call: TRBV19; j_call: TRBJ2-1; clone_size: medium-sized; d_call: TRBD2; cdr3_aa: CASSVTSGSHNEQFF
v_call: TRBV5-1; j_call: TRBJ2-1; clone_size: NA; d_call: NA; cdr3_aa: CASTTGWEQQFF
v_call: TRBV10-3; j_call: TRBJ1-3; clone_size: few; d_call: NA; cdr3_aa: CATMGPHSGNTIYF
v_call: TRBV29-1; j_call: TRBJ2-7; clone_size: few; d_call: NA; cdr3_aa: CSVEDPVWWERPSYEQYF
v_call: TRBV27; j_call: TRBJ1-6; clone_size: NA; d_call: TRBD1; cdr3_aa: CASSLRTGGKSPLHF
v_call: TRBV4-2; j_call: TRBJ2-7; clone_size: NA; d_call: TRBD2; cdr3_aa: CASSKDQRGGGYEQYF
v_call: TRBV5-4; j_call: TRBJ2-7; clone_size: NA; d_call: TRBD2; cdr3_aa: CASSLGTTAGGEQYF
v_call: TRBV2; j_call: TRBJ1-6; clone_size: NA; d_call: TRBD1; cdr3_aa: CASSEQGASSPLHF
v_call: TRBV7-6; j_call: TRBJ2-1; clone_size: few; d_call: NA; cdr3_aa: CASSFITGDLGYNEQFF
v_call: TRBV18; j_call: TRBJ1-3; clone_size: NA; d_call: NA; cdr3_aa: CASSPPGFQTSGNTIYF
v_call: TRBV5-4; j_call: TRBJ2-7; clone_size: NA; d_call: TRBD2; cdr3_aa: CASPRAGLAFTYEQYF
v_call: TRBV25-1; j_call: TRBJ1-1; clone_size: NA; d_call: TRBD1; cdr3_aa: CASSHDRDSAEAFF